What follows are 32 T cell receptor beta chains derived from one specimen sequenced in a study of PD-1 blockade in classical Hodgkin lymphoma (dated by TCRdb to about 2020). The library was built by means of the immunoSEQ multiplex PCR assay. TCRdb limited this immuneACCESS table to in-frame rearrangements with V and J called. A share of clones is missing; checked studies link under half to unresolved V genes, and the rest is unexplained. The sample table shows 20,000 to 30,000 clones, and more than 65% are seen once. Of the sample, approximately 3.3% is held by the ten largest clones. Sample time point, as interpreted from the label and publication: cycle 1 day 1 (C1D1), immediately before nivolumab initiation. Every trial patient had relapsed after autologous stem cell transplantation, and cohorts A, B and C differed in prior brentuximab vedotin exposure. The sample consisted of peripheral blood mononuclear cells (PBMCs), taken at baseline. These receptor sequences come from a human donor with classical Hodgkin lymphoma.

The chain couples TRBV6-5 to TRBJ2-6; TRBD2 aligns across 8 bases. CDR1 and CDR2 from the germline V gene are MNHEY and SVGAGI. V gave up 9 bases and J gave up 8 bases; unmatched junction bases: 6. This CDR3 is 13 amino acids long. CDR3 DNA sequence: TGTGCCAGTCGGGGGGGCTGGACCAACGTCCTGACTTTC. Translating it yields CASRGGWTNVLTF.

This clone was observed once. In DNA, the CDR3 is TGTGCCTGGAGTCCCAGCGGCGGCACTGAAGCTTTCTTT. Its protein is CAWSPSGGTEAFF. The chain couples TRBV30 to TRBJ1-1; D is ambiguous. The CDR3 covers 13 residues. V was pared by 2 bases and J by 4 bases, with 11 bases between. Germline V gene lookup returns CDR1 GTSNPN and CDR2 SVGIG (reference sequence).

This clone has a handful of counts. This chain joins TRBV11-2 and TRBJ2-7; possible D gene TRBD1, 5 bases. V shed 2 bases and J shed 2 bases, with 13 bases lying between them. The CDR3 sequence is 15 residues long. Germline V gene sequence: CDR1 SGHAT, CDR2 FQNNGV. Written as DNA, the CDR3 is TGTGCCAGCAGCTTAAATAGAGTCAGGGCCTACGAGCAGTACTTC. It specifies CASSLNRVRAYEQYF.

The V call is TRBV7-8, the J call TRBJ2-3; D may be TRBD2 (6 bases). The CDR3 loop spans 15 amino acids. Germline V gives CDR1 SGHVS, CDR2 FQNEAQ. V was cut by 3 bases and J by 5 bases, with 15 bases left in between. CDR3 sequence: CASSFGGLPEDTQYF. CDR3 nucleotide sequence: TGTGCCAGCAGCTTCGGGGGATTACCGGAAGATACGCAGTATTTT.

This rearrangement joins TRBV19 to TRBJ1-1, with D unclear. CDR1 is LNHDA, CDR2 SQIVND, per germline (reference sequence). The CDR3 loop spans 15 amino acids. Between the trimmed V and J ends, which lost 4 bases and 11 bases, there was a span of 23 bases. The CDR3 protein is CASSTVRTLGGRAFF. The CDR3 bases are TGTGCCAGTAGTACAGTACGGACCCTTGGAGGTAGGGCTTTCTTT. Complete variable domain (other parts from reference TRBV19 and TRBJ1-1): DGGITQSPKYLFRKEGQNVTLSCEQNLNHDAMYWYRQDPGQGLRLIYYSQIVNDFQKGDIAEGYSVSREKKESFPLTVTSAQKNPTAFYLCASSTVRTLGGRAFFGQGTRLTVV.

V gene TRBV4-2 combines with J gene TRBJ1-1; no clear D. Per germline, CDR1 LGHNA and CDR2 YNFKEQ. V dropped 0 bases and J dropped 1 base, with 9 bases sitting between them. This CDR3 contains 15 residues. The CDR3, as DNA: TGTGCCAGCAGCCAAGATCCGAAGGAGAACACTGAAGCTTTCTTT. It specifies CASSQDPKENTEAFF.

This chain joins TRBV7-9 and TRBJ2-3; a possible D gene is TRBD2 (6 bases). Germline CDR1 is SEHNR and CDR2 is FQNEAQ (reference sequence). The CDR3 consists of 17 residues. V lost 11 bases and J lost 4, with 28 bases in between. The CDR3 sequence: CAAPEGHRGEFSDTQYF. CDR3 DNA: TGTGCCGCCCCTGAAGGGCATCGCGGGGAGTTTTCAGATACGCAGTATTTT.

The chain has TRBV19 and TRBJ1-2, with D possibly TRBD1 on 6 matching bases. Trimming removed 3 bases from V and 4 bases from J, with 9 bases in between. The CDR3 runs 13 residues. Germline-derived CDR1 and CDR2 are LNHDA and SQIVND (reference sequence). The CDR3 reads CASSIQGIYGYTF. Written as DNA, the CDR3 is TGTGCCAGTAGTATTCAGGGGATCTATGGCTACACCTTC.

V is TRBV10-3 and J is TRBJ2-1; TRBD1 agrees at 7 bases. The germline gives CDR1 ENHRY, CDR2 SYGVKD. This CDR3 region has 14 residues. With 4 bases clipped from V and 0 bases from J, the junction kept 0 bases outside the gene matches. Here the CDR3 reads CAISGQGSYNEQFF. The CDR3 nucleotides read TGTGCCATCAGTGGACAGGGCTCCTACAATGAGCAGTTCTTC.

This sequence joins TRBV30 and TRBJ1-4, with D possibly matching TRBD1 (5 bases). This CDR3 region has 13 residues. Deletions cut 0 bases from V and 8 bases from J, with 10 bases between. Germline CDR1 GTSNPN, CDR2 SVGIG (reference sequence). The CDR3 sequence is CAWSVEGREKLFF. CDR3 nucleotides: TGTGCCTGGAGTGTAGAGGGGCGGGAAAAACTGTTTTTT.

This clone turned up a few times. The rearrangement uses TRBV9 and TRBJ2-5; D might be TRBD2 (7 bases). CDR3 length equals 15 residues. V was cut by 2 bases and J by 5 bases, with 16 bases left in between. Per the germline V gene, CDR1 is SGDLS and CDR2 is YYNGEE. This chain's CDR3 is CASSVGGGRVETQYF. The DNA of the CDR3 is TGTGCCAGCAGCGTCGGAGGGGGGAGGGTGGAGACCCAGTACTTC.

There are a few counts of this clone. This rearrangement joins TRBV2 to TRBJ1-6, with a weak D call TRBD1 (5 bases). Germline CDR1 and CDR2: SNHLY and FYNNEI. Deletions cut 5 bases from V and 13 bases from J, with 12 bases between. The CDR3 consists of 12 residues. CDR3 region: CASSPTGLPLHF. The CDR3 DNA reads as TGTGCCAGCAGTCCAACAGGCTTGCCCCTCCACTTT. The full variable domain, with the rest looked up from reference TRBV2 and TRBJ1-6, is EPEVTQTPSHQVTQMGQEVILRCVPISNHLYFYWYRQILGQKVEFLVSFYNNEISEKSEIFDDQFSVERPDGSNFTLKIRSTKLEDSAMYFCASSPTGLPLHFGNGTRLTVT.

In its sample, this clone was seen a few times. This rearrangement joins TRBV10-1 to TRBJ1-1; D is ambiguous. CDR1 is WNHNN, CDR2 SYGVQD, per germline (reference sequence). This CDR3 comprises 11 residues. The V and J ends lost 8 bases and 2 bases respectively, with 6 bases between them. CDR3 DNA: TGCGCCAGCGGGAGCAACACTGAAGCTTTCTTT. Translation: CASGSNTEAFF.

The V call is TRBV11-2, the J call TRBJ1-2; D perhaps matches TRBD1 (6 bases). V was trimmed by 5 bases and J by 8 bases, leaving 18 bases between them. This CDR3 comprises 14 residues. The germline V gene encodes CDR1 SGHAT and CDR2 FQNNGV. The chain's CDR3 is CASSPRGGFEGYTF. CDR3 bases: TGTGCCAGCAGCCCACGAGGGGGGTTTGAGGGCTACACCTTC.

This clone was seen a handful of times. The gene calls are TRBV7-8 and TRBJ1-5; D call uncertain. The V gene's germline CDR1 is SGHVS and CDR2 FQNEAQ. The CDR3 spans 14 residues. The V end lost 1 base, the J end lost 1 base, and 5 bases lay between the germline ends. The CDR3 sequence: CASSLGHSNQPQHF. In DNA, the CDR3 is TGTGCCAGCAGCTTAGGACACAGCAATCAGCCCCAGCATTTT.

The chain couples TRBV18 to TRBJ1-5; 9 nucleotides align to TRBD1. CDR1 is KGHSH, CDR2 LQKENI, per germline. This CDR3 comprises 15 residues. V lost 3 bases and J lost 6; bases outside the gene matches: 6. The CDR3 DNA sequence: TGTGCCAGCTCACCGGCACAGGGGGCAATTCAGCCCCAGCATTTT. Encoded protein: CASSPAQGAIQPQHF.

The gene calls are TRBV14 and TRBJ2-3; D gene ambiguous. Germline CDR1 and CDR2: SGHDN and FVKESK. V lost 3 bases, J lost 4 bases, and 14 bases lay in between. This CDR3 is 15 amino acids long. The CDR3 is CASSHLGFEPDTQYF. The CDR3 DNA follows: TGTGCCAGCAGCCACTTGGGGTTTGAGCCAGATACGCAGTATTTT. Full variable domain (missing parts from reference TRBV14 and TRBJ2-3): EAGVTQFPSHSVIEKGQTVTLRCDPISGHDNLYWYRRVMGKEIKFLLHFVKESKQDESGMPNNRFLAERTGGTYSTLKVQPAELEDSGVYFCASSHLGFEPDTQYFGPGTRLTVL.

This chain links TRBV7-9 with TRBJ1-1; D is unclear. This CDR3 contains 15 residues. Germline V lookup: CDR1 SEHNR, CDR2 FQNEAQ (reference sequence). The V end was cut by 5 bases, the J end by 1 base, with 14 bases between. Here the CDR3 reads CASSPKGPANTEAFF. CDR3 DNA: TGTGCCAGCAGCCCCAAAGGGCCCGCGAACACTGAAGCTTTCTTT. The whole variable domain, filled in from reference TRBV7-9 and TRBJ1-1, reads DTGVSQNPRHKITKRGQNVTFRCDPISEHNRLYWYRQTLGQGPEFLTYFQNEAQLEKSRLLSDRFSAERPKGSFSTLEIQRTEQGDSAMYLCASSPKGPANTEAFFGQGTRLTVV.

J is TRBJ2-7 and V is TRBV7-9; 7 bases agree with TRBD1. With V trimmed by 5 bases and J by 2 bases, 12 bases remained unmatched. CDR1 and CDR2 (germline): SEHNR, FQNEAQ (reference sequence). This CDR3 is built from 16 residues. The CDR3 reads CASSITTGESPYEQYF. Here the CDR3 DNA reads TGTGCCAGCAGCATAACTACAGGGGAATCACCCTACGAGCAGTACTTC. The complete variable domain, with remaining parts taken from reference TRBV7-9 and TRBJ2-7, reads DTGVSQNPRHKITKRGQNVTFRCDPISEHNRLYWYRQTLGQGPEFLTYFQNEAQLEKSRLLSDRFSAERPKGSFSTLEIQRTEQGDSAMYLCASSITTGESPYEQYFGPGTRLTVT.

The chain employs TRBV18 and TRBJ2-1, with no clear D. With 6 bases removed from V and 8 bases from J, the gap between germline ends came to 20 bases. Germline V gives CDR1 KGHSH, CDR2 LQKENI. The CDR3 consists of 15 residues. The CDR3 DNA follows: TGTGCCAGCTCTTTAATCGAGATTAGTGGTTATGAGCAGTTCTTC. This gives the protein CASSLIEISGYEQFF.

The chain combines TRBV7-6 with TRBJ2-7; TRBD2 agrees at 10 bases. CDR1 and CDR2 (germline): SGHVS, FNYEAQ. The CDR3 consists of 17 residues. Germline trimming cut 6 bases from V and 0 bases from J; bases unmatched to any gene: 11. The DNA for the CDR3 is TGTGCCAGCAGTTCGCTCGTGGTAGCGGGGGGCTCCTACGAGCAGTACTTC. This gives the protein CASSSLVVAGGSYEQYF.

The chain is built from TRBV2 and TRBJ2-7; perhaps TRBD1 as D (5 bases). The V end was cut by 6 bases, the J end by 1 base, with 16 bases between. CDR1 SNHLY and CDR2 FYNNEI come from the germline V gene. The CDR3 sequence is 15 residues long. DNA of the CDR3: TGTGCCAGCAGGTTTGGGCAGGGAACGTCCTACGAGCAGTACTTC. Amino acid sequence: CASRFGQGTSYEQYF. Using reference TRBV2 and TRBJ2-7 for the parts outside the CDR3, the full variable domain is EPEVTQTPSHQVTQMGQEVILRCVPISNHLYFYWYRQILGQKVEFLVSFYNNEISEKSEIFDDQFSVERPDGSNFTLKIRSTKLEDSAMYFCASRFGQGTSYEQYFGPGTRLTVT.

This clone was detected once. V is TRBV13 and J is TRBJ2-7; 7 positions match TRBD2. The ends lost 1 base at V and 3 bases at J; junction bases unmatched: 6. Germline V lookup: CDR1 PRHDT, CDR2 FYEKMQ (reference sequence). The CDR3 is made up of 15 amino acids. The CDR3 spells CASSLAIGEGYEQYF. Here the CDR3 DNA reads TGTGCCAGCAGCTTAGCGATAGGGGAGGGCTACGAGCAGTACTTC.

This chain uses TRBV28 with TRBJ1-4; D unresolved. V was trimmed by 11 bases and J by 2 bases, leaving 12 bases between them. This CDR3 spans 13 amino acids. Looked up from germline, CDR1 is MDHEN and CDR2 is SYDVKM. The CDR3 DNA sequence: TGTGCCGTGCAGCGGTCTACTAATGAAAAACTGTTTTTT. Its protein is CAVQRSTNEKLFF.

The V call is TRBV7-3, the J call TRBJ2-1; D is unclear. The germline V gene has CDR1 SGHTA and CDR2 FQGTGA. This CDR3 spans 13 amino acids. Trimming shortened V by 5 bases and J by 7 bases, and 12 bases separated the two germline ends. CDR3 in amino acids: CASSPNRRNEQFF. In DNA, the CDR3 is TGTGCCAGCAGCCCAAATAGACGGAATGAGCAGTTCTTC.

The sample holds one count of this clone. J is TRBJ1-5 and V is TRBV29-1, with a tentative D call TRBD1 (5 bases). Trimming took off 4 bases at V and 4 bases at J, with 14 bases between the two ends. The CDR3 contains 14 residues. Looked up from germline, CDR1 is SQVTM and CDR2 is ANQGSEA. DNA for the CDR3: TGCAGCGTTGCGGTGGCGGGGCTTAATCAGCCCCAGCATTTT. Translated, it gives CSVAVAGLNQPQHF.

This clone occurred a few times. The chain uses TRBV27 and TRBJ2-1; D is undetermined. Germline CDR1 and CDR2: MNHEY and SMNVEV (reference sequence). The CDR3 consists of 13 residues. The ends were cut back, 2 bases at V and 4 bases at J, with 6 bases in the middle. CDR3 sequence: CASSLMFYNEQFF. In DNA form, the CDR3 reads TGTGCCAGCAGTTTAATGTTTTACAATGAGCAGTTCTTC.

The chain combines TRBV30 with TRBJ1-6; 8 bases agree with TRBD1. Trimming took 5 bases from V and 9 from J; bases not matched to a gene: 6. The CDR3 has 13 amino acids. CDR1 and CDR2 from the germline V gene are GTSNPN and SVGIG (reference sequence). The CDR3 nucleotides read TGTGCCTGGGAGACAGGGGTTACTTCACCCCTCCACTTT. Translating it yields CAWETGVTSPLHF.

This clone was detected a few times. In DNA form, the CDR3 reads TGTGCCAGCAGCTTATCAGTCGGCGGGAGCGGGGGTTCCTACGAGCAGTACTTC. It yields the protein CASSLSVGGSGGSYEQYF. This chain uses TRBV13 with TRBJ2-7; TRBD2 matches at 8 bases. This CDR3 contains 18 residues. Germline CDR1 PRHDT, CDR2 FYEKMQ (reference sequence). V shed 2 bases, J shed 1 base, and the junction held 13 bases outside the gene matches.

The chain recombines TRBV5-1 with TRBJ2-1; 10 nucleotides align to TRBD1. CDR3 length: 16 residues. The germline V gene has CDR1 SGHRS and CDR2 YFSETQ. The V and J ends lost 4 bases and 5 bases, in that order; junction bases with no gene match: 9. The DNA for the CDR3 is TGCGCCAGCAGCGGGGGGACAGGGGATTGGGACAATGAGCAGTTCTTC. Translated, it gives CASSGGTGDWDNEQFF.

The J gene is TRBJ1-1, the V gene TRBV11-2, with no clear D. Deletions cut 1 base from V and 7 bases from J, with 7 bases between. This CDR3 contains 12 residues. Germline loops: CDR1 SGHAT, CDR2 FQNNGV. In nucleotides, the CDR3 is TGTGCCAGCAGCTTAGTGACCTTTGAAGCTTTCTTT. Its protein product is CASSLVTFEAFF.

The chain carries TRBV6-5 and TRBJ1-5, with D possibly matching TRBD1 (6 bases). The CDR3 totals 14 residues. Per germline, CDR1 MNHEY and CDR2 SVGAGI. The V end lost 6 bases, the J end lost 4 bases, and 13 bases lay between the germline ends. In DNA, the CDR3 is TGTGCCAGCAGAAAAACAGGGAGGAATCAGCCCCAGCATTTT. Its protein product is CASRKTGRNQPQHF.